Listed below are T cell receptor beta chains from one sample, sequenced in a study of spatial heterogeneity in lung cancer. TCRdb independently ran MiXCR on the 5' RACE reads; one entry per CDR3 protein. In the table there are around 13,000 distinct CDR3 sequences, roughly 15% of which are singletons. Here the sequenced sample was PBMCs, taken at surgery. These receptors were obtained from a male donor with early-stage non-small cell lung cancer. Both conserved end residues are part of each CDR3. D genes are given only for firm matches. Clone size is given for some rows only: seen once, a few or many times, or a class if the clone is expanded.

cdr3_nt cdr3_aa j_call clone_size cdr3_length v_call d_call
TGCAGTGCTAGGCCCATCACAATCTCCTATAATTCACCCCTCCACTTT CSARPITISYNSPLHF TRBJ1-6 - 16 TRBV20-1 -
TGTGCCAGCAGCCAAGGCGGACTACCCTACCTCTACAATGAGCAGTTCTTC CASSQGGLPYLYNEQFF TRBJ2-1 - 17 TRBV4-2 -
TGTGCCACCAGTGATCCCGTCTCCGGGAACGCCCTCCACTTT CATSDPVSGNALHF TRBJ1-6 few 14 TRBV24-1 -
TGCAGTGCGCGGACAGGGGAATATGGAAACACCATATATTTT CSARTGEYGNTIYF TRBJ1-3 - 14 TRBV20-1 TRBD1
TGTGCCAGCAGCCAATCGTGGAGTAGCGGGGAAATGTATTTT CASSQSWSSGEMYF TRBJ2-3 medium-sized 14 TRBV16 TRBD2
TGCAGCGCCCTCCGGGACGTCAAGACGCAGTATTTT CSALRDVKTQYF TRBJ2-3 - 12 TRBV29-1 -
TGTGCCAGCAGCTCCGGACAGTATGTCGGTTCACCCCTCCACTTT CASSSGQYVGSPLHF TRBJ1-6 many 15 TRBV7-2 -
TGCGCCAGCAGCGGTTCCGGGACAGGGGTAGAAAAACTGTTTTTT CASSGSGTGVEKLFF TRBJ1-4 few 15 TRBV5-1 TRBD1
TGCGCCAGCAGCCAAGAACCCCCGGGGACAGCGAACACCGGGGAGCTGTTTTTT CASSQEPPGTANTGELFF TRBJ2-2 - 18 TRBV4-3 TRBD1
TGCGCCAGCAGGGAACTAGTGACTAGCTCCTACAATGAGCAGTTCTTC CASRELVTSSYNEQFF TRBJ2-1 many 16 TRBV10-2 -
TGTGCCAGCAGCCTCGGACCAGACAGGGACAGGCAGTACTTC CASSLGPDRDRQYF TRBJ2-7 large 14 TRBV6-6 TRBD1
TGTGCCAGCAGCGTAGGTGGGACTAGCGGGGGCAACACAGATACGCAGTATTTT CASSVGGTSGGNTDTQYF TRBJ2-3 many 18 TRBV9 TRBD2
TGTGCCATCAGTGAGGAGGGCAGGGGTTACAATGAGCAGTTCTTC CAISEEGRGYNEQFF TRBJ2-1 - 15 TRBV10-3 -
TGTGCCAGCAGACCGACAGGGGCCTACGAGCAGTACTTC CASRPTGAYEQYF TRBJ2-7 - 13 TRBV12-3/TRBV12-4 TRBD1
TGTGCCAGCAGTCCCGAGACAGGGGGGAGGGCTACGCAGTATTTT CASSPETGGRATQYF TRBJ2-3 few 15 TRBV28 TRBD1
TGTGCCAGCAGTTTTTCGGCGGGGGGTGCAGATACGCAGTATTTT CASSFSAGGADTQYF TRBJ2-3 - 15 TRBV12-3/TRBV12-4 TRBD2
TGCAGTGCTAGAGATAAGGAAGGGACAGGGGGAAAGGGAGGAAACACCGTATATTTT CSARDKEGTGGKGGNTVYF TRBJ1-3 once 19 TRBV20-1 TRBD1
TGTGCCAGCAGCTTAGAGATGGACGCCGCCACCGGGGAGCTGTTTTTT CASSLEMDAATGELFF TRBJ2-2 - 16 TRBV11-2 -
TGCAGCGTTGTTTTGGAATCGGATACGCAGTATTTT CSVVLESDTQYF TRBJ2-3 - 12 TRBV29-1 -
TGCGCCAGCAGCCAAGTGGGGGCCCACGAGCAGTACTTC CASSQVGAHEQYF TRBJ2-7 many 13 TRBV4-3 -
TGCGCCAGCAGCCCTGAGACTAGCGGGGGGGCGCAAACGCAGTATTTT CASSPETSGGAQTQYF TRBJ2-3 many 16 TRBV4-3 TRBD2
TGCGCCAGCAGCGCGGGGACAGCGTACCAAGAGACCCAGTACTTC CASSAGTAYQETQYF TRBJ2-5 - 15 TRBV5-1 -
TGTGCCAGCACCGACAGGGGAGGTAATTCACCCCTCCACTTT CASTDRGGNSPLHF TRBJ1-6 - 14 TRBV28 TRBD1
TGTGCCAGCAATAGACAGGGAGACGACGAGCAGTACTTC CASNRQGDDEQYF TRBJ2-7 - 13 TRBV27 TRBD1
TGCGCCAGCAGCCAAGCCGGACCTTTAACAGGGTCGGATGGCTACACCTTC CASSQAGPLTGSDGYTF TRBJ1-2 - 17 TRBV4-1 -
TGTGCCAGCAGCCAAGCTTTCGGGGACAATGAGCAGTTCTTC CASSQAFGDNEQFF TRBJ2-1 - 14 TRBV14 -
TGCGCCAGCAGCTTGGCCTCTTGGCAAAATGGCTACACCTTC CASSLASWQNGYTF TRBJ1-2 many 14 TRBV5-1 -